The rows below give T cell receptor beta chains drawn from one sample of a study of T cells in Graves' hyperthyroidism and ophthalmopathy. TCRdb called the multiplex PCR reads again in MiXCR, with one record for every CDR3 protein. The table includes about 690,000 distinct CDR3 sequences, 17% detected once. Sequencing used blood. Every receptor here comes from a man between 50 and 59 years old with Graves' hyperthyroidism. The CDR3 runs from the conserved cysteine through the conserved F or W. D genes are given only for firm matches. A clone size is listed for some rows: how often the clone was seen (once, few, many), or a class if it is expanded.

length | size | J | D | V | CDR3 | DNA
16 | many | TRBJ2-7 | NA | TRBV28 | CASSFGRLSAYYEQYF | TGTGCCAGCAGCTTCGGGCGGTTGAGCGCATACTACGAGCAGTACTTC
16 | few | TRBJ2-1 | NA | TRBV7-3 | CASSLSSTSSYNEQFF | TGTGCCAGCAGCTTATCCTCGACTAGCTCCTACAATGAGCAGTTCTTC
16 | NA | TRBJ2-3 | NA | TRBV27 | CASSRGRQGTTDTQYF | TGTGCCAGCAGTAGGGGTCGGCAGGGTACCACAGATACGCAGTATTTT
14 | NA | TRBJ1-4 | TRBD1 | TRBV2 | CASLPGTGTEKLFF | TGTGCCAGTCTCCCCGGGACAGGGACCGAAAAACTGTTTTTT
19 | few | TRBJ2-1 | NA | TRBV9 | CASSRGINLEASSYNEQFF | TGTGCCAGCAGCCGGGGGATTAATTTGGAAGCGAGCTCCTACAATGAGCAGTTCTTC
14 | many | TRBJ1-6 | NA | TRBV2 | CASSEALGISPLHF | TGTGCCAGCAGTGAAGCTTTAGGGATTTCACCCCTCCACTTT
13 | many | TRBJ1-2 | NA | TRBV3-1 | CASSWTVNYGYTF | TGTGCCAGCAGTTGGACAGTGAACTATGGCTACACCTTC
14 | many | TRBJ1-1 | NA | TRBV19 | CASSISGANTEAFF | TGTGCCAGTAGTATATCAGGGGCCAACACTGAAGCTTTCTTT
13 | many | TRBJ2-5 | NA | TRBV10-3 | CAISAGDAETQYF | TGTGCCATCAGTGCGGGGGACGCGGAGACCCAGTACTTC
17 | NA | TRBJ2-7 | TRBD2 | TRBV6-2/TRBV6-3 | CASSYRPQSGGGYEQYF | TGTGCCAGCAGTTACCGCCCACAATCGGGAGGGGGGTACGAGCAGTACTTC
12 | many | TRBJ1-5 | NA | TRBV2 | CASTLGDQPQHF | TGTGCCAGCACCTTAGGAGATCAGCCCCAGCATTTT
15 | many | TRBJ2-3 | NA | TRBV24-1 | CATSPSRRSTDTQYF | TGTGCCACCAGTCCCTCTCGACGGAGCACAGATACGCAGTATTTT
13 | NA | TRBJ1-3 | NA | TRBV30 | CTWSVRQGNTIYF | TGTACCTGGAGTGTACGCCAGGGAAACACCATATATTTT
12 | few | TRBJ1-2 | TRBD1 | TRBV6-2/TRBV6-3 | CASSQGQAGYTF | TGTGCCAGCAGTCAAGGACAGGCTGGCTACACCTTC